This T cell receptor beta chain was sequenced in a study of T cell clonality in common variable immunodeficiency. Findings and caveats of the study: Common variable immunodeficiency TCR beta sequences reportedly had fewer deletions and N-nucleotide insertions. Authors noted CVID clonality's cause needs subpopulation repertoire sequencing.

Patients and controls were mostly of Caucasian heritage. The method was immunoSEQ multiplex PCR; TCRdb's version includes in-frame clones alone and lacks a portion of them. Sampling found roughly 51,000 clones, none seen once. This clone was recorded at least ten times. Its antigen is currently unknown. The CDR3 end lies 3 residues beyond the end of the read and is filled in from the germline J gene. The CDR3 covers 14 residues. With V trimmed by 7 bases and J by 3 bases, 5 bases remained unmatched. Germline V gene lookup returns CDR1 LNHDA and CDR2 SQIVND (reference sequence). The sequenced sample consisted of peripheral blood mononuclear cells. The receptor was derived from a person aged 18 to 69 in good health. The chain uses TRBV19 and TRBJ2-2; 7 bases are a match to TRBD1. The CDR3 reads CASTFTGDTGELFF. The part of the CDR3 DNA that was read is TGTGCCAGTACCTTTACAGGGGACACCGGGGAG. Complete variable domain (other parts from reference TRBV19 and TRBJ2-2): DGGITQSPKYLFRKEGQNVTLSCEQNLNHDAMYWYRQDPGQGLRLIYYSQIVNDFQKGDIAEGYSVSREKKESFPLTVTSAQKNPTAFYLCASTFTGDTGELFFGEGSRLTVL.